The clone carrying this T cell receptor (beta chain) was counted many times. The sample belongs to a study of blood T cells in healthy people across ages. Next came a second PCR, run for about 6 to 12 cycles, which used a sample-barcoded 5' primer along with a J-beta primer mix. TCRdb recomputed calls from the 5' RACE reads with MiXCR, one row per CDR3 protein. Of 1.4 million or so distinct CDR3 sequences in the sample, under 55% were seen once. CDR3 size: 13 residues. Trimming removed 3 bases from V and 6 bases from J, with 12 bases in between. The sequence came from a woman aged 18-35 years in good health. The sequencing input was blood. The rearrangement links TRBV12-3 or TRBV12-4 to TRBJ2-7; TRBD1 might be the D (5 bases). Here the CDR3 reads CASSFRAIGEQYF. CDR3 DNA sequence: TGTGCCAGCAGTTTCAGGGCGATCGGCGAGCAGTACTTC.